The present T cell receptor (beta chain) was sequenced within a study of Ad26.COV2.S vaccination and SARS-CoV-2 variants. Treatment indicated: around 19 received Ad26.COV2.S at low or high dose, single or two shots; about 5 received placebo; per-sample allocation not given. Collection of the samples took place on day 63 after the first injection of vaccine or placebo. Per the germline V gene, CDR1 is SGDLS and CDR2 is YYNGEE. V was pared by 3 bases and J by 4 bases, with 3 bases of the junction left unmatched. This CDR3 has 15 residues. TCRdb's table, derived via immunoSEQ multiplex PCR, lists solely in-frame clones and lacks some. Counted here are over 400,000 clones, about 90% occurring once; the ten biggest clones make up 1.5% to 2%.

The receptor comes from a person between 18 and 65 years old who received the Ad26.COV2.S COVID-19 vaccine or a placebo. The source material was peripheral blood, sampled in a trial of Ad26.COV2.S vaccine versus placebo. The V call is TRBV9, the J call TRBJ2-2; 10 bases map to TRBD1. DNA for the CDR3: TGTGCCAGCAGCGGGACAGGGGGGGCCACCGGGGAGCTGTTTTTT. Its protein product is CASSGTGGATGELFF. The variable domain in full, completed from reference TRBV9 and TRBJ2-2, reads DSGVTQTPKHLITATGQRVTLRCSPRSGDLSVYWYQQSLDQGLQFLIQYYNGEERAKGNILERFSAQQFPDLHSELNLSSLELGDSALYFCASSGTGGATGELFFGEGSRLTVL.